This TCR beta chain was profiled in a study of vaccination effects on CD4 cells after COVID-19. Study-level information: As their vaccination, participants received two doses of either BNT162b2 or mRNA-1273.

Using viral peptide pools, the ViraFEST assay grew out antigen-specific CD4+ T cells prior to sequencing. The culture ran for under eleven days, and then CD4+ T cells were isolated. Prior SARS-CoV-2 infection was absent in the vaccine recipients, as shown by negative nucleocapsid antibodies. Cultivation was performed at roughly 2 million PBMC per well with approximately 9 IU/ml IL-2 and about 9.2 ug/ml peptides added. Half the medium was replaced with IL-2 medium on days 3 and 7. This CDR3 has 12 amino acids. Germline V gene data show CDR1 as LGHDT and CDR2 as YNNKEL (reference sequence). The V and J ends lost 0 bases and 13 bases respectively, with 10 bases between them. Worth noting for this clone: Its antigen is currently unknown.

Data came from immunoSEQ multiplex PCR; TCRdb stores just in-frame clones and leaves some out. The sample carries 70,000 to 95,000 clones, about 70% recorded once. This clonotype was sampled from a human donor who received a COVID-19 vaccine. The material was CD4+ T cells from PBMCs cultured with HCoV-229E spike peptides, obtained before COVID-19 vaccination. The V call is TRBV3-1 (or the pseudogene TRBV3-2), the J call TRBJ2-1; D gene uncertain. CDR3 region: CASSQDRERQFF. In DNA form, the CDR3 reads TGTGCCAGCAGCCAAGATCGCGAGCGACAGTTCTTC.